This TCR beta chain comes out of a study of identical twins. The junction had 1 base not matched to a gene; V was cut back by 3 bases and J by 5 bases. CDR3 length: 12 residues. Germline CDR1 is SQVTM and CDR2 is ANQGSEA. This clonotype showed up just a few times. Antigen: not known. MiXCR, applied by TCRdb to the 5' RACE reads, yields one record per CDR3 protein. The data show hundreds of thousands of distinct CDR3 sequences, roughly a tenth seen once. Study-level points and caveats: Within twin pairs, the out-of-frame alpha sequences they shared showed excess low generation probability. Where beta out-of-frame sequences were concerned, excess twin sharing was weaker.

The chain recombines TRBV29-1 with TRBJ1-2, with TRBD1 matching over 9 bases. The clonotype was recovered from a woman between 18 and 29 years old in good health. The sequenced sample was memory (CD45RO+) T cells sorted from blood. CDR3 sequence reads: CSVEGQGYGYTF. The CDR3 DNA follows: TGCAGCGTTGAGGGACAGGGATATGGCTACACCTTC.